This TCR beta chain was captured in a study of cytomegalovirus exposure and HLA in healthy donors. The study's findings and limits: A reported reduction in N-insertions relative to the roughly 670-donor mean was seen in an Asian-associated ancestry cluster in a later analysis. Presence/absence analysis assumed near-uniform sequencing depth across donors. Listed as cytomegalovirus-associated were about 160 TCR beta chains.

Whereas donors were nominally healthy upon sampling, unrecorded immune exposures were probable. Vbeta (60) and Jbeta (13) primers were used in the PCR. Produced via immunoSEQ multiplex PCR; TCRdb's table is partial and in-frame only. The profile shows under 200,000 clones, around four fifths of them singletons. Comments on this clone: Its specificity is unknown.

The V gene's germline CDR1 is SQVTM and CDR2 ANQGSEA. CDR3 length equals 12 residues. Trimming stripped 8 bases from V and 4 bases from J, with 14 bases between. V and J are TRBV29-1 and TRBJ1-2, with a weak D call TRBD1 (6 bases). The sequence was obtained from a woman aged 50 to 65 in good health and CMV-seronegative. The specimen sequenced was PBMCs. CDR3 coding DNA: TGCAGCCTAGGGGACATCGGCTATGGCTACACCTTC. Protein sequence: CSLGDIGYGYTF.